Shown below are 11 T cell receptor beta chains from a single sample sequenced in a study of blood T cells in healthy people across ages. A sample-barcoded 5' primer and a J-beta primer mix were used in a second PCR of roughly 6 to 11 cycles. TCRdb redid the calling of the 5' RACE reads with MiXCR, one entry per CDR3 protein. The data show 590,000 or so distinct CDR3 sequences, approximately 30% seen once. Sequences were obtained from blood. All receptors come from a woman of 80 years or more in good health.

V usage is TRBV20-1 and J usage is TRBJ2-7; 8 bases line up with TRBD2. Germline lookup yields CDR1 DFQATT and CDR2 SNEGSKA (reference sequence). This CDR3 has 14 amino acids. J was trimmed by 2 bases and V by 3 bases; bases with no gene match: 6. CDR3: CSASSLAEPYEQYF. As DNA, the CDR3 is TGCAGTGCTAGTTCACTAGCGGAGCCCTACGAGCAGTACTTC.

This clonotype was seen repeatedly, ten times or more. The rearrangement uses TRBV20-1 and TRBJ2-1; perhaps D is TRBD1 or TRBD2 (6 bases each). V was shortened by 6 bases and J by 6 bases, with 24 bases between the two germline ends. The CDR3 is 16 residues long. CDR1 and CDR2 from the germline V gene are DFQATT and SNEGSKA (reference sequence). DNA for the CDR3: TGCAGTGCAACCCCCCTACGGGGGCGATACTCCAATGAGCAGTTCTTC. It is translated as CSATPLRGRYSNEQFF.

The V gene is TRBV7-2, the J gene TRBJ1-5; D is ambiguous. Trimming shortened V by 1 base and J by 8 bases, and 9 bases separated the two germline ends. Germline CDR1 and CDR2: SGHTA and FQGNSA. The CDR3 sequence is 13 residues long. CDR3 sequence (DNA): TGTGCCAGCAGCTTAGGAAGCCAGAAGCCCCAGCATTTT. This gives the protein CASSLGSQKPQHF. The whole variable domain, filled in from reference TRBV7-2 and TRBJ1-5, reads GAGVSQSPSNKVTEKGKDVELRCDPISGHTALYWYRQSLGQGLEFLIYFQGNSAPDKSGLPSDRFSAERTGGSVSTLTIQRTQQEDSAVYLCASSLGSQKPQHFGDGTRLSIL.

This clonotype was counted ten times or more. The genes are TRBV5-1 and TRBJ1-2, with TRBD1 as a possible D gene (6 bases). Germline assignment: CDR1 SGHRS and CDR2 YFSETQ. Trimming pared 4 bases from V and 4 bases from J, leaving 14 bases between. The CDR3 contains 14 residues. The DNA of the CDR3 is TGCGCCAGCAGCCTAGAAGGACAGACCTATGGCTACACCTTC. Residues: CASSLEGQTYGYTF. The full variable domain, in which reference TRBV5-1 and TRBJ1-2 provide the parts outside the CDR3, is KAGVTQTPRYLIKTRGQQVTLSCSPISGHRSVSWYQQTPGQGLQFLFEYFSETQRNKGNFPGRFSGRQFSNSRSEMNVSTLELGDSALYLCASSLEGQTYGYTFGSGTRLTVV.

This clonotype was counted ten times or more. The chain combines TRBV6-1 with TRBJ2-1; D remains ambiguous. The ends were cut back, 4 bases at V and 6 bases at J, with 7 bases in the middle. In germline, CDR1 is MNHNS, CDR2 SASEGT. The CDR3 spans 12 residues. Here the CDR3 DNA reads TGTGCCAGCAGTGCCAGAGTCAATGAGCAGTTCTTC. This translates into CASSARVNEQFF.

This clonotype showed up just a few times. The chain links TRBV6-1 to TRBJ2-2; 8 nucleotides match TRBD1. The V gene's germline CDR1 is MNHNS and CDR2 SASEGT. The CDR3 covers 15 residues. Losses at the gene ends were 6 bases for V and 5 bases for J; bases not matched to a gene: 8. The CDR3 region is CASRLTQGATGELFF. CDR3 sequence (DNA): TGTGCCAGCAGACTCACGCAGGGGGCTACCGGGGAGCTGTTTTTT.

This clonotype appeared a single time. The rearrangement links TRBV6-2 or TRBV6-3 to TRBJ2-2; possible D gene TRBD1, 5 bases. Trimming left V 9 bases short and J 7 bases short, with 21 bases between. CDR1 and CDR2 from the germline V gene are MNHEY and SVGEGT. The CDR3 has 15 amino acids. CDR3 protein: CASGAGPLQIGELFF. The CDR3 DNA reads TGTGCCAGTGGGGCAGGGCCACTACAGATCGGGGAGCTGTTTTTT.

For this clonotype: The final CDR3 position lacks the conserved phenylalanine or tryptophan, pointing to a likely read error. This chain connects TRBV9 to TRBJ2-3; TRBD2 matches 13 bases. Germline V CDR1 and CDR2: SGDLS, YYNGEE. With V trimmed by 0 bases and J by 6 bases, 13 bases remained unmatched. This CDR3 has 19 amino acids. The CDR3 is CASSVASGWTSGGRDTQYY. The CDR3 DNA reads TGTGCCAGCAGCGTAGCTTCTGGGTGGACTAGCGGGGGCCGGGATACGCAGTATTAT.

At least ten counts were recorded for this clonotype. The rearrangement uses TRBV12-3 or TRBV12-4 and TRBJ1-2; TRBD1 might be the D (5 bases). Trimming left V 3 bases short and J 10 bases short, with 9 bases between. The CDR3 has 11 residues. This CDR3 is CASSFSGTYTF. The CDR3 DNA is TGTGCCAGCAGTTTCTCGGGGACCTACACCTTC.

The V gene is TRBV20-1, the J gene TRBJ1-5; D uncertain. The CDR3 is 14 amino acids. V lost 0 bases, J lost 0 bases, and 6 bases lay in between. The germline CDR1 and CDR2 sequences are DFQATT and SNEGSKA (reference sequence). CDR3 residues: CSARDKYSNQPQHF. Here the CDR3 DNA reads TGCAGTGCTAGAGATAAGTATAGCAATCAGCCCCAGCATTTT.

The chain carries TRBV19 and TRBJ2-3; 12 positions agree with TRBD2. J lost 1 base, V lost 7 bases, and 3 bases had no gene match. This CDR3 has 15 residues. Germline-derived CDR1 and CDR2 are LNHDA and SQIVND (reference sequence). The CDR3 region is CASTRLAGGTDTQYF. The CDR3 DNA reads TGTGCCAGTACCCGACTAGCGGGGGGCACAGATACGCAGTATTTT.